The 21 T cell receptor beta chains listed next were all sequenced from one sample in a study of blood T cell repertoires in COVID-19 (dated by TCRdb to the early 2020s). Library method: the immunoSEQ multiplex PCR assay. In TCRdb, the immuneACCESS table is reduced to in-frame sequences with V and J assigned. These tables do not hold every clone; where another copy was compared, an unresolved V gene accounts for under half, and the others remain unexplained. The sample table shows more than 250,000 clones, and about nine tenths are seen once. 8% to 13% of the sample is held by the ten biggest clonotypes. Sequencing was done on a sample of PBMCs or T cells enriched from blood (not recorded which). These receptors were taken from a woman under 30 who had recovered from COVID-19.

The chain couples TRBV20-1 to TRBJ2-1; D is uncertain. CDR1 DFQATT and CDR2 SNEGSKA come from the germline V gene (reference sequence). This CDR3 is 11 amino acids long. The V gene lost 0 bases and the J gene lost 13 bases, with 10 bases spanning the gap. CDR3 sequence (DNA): TGCAGTGCTAGAGATGGGCTACGCCAGTTCTTC. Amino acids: CSARDGLRQFF.

The CDR3 DNA sequence: TGTGCCAGCAGTTCAGGACAGGGGGCTAAAGGAACTGAAGCTTTCTTT. Residues: CASSSGQGAKGTEAFF. V gene TRBV6-6 combines with J gene TRBJ1-1, with 11 bases aligning to TRBD1. Germline V gene data show CDR1 as MNHNY and CDR2 as SVGAGI (reference sequence). This CDR3 spans 16 amino acids. V was clipped by 4 bases and J by 5 bases; unmatched bases: 9.

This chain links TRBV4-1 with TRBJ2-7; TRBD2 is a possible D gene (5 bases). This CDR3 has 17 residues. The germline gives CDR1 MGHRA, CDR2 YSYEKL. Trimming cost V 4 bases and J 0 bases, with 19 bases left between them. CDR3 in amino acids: CASSPKPLLESSYEQYF. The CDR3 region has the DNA TGCGCCAGCAGCCCGAAGCCCCTACTAGAAAGCTCCTACGAGCAGTACTTC.

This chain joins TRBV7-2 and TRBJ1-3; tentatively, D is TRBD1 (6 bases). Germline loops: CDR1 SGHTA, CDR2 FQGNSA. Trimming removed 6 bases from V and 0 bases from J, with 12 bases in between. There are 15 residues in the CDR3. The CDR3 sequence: CASRLQGLSGNTIYF. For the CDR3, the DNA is TGTGCCAGCAGGCTTCAGGGGCTCTCTGGAAACACCATATATTTT.

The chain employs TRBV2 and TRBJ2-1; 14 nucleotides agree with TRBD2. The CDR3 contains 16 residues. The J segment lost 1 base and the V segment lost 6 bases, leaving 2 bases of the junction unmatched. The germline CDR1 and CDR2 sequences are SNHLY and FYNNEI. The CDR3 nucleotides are TGTGCCAGCAGCGGGACTAGCGGGAGTTCCTACAATGAGCAGTTCTTC. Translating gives CASSGTSGSSYNEQFF. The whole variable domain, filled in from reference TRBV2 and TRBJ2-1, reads EPEVTQTPSHQVTQMGQEVILRCVPISNHLYFYWYRQILGQKVEFLVSFYNNEISEKSEIFDDQFSVERPDGSNFTLKIRSTKLEDSAMYFCASSGTSGSSYNEQFFGPGTRLTVL.

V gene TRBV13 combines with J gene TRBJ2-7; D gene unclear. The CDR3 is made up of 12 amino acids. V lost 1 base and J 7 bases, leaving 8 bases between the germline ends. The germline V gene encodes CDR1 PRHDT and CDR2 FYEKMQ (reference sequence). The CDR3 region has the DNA TGTGCCAGCAGCTTAGTAAACAGTGAGCAGTACTTC. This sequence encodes CASSLVNSEQYF.

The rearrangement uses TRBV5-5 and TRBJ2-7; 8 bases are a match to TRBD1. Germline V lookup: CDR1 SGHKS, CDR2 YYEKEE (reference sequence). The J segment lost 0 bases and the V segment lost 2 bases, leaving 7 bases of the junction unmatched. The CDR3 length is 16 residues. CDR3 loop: CASSFTTGVFSYEQYF. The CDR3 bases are TGTGCCAGCAGCTTTACGACAGGGGTCTTCTCCTACGAGCAGTACTTC.

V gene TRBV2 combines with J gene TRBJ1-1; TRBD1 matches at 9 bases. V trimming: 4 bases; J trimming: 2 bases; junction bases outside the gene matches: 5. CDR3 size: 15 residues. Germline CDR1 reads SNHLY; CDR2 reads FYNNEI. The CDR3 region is CASSAQGQGNTEAFF. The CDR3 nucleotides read TGTGCCAGCAGTGCACAGGGACAGGGAAACACTGAAGCTTTCTTT.

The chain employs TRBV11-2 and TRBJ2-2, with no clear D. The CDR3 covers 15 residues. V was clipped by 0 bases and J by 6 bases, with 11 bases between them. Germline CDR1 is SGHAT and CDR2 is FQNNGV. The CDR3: CASSLDPPLPGELFF. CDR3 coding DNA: TGTGCCAGCAGCTTAGATCCCCCACTCCCCGGGGAGCTGTTTTTT. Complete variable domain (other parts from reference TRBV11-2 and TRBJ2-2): EAGVAQSPRYKIIEKRQSVAFWCNPISGHATLYWYQQILGQGPKLLIQFQNNGVVDDSQLPKDRFSAERLKGVDSTLKIQPAKLEDSAVYLCASSLDPPLPGELFFGEGSRLTVL.

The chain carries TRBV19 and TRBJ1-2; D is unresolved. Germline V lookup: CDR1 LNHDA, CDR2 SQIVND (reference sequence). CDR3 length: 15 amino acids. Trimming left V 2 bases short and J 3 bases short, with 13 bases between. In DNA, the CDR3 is TGTGCCAGTAGTATAAGCGTCTTTTTTGACTATGGCTACACCTTC. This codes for CASSISVFFDYGYTF. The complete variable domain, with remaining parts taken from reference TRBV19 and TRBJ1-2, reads DGGITQSPKYLFRKEGQNVTLSCEQNLNHDAMYWYRQDPGQGLRLIYYSQIVNDFQKGDIAEGYSVSREKKESFPLTVTSAQKNPTAFYLCASSISVFFDYGYTFGSGTRLTVV.

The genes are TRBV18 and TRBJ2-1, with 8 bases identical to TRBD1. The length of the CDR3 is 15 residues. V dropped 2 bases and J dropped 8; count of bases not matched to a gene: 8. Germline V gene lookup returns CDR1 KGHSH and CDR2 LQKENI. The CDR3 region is CASSPSGQGAYEQFF. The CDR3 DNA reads TGTGCCAGCTCACCAAGCGGGCAGGGGGCTTATGAGCAGTTCTTC.

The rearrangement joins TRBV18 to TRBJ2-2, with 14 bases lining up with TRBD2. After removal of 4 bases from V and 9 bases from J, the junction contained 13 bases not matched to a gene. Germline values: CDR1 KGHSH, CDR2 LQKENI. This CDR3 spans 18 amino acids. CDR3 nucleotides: TGTGCCAGCTCACTCTGGACTAGCGGGAGGCTGCTACAGAGGGAGCTGTTTTTT. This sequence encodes CASSLWTSGRLLQRELFF.

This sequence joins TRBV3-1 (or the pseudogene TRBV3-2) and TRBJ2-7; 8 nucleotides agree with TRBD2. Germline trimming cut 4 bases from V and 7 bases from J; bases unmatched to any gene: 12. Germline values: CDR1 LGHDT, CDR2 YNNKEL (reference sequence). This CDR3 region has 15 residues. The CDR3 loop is CASSPLAGITREQYF. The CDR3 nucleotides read TGTGCCAGCAGCCCCTTAGCGGGAATAACGAGGGAGCAGTACTTC.

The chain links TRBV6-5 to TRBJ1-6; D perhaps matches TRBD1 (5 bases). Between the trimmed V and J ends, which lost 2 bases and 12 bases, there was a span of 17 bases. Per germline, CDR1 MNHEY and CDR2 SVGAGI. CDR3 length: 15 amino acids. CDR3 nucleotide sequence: TGTGCCAGCAGTTACACCTCAGGGAGGTCGGAACCCCTCCACTTT. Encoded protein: CASSYTSGRSEPLHF.

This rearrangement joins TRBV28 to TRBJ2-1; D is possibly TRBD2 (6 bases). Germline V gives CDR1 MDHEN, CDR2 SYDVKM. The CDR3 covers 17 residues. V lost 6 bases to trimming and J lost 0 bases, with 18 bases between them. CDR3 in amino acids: CASSLNYLGSSYNEQFF. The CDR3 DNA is TGTGCCAGCAGCCTAAACTATCTCGGGAGCTCCTACAATGAGCAGTTCTTC.

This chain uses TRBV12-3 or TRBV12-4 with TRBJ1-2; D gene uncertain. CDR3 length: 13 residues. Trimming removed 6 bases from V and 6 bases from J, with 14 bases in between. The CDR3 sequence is CASRRVGLDGYTF. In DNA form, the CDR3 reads TGTGCCAGCAGGAGGGTCGGTTTAGATGGCTACACCTTC.

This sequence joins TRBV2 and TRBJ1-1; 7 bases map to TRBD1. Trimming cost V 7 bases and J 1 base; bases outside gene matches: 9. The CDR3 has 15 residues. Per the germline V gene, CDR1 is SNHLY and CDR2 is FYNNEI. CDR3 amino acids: CASKLQGLGNTEAFF. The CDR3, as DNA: TGTGCCAGCAAACTACAGGGGCTGGGGAACACTGAAGCTTTCTTT.

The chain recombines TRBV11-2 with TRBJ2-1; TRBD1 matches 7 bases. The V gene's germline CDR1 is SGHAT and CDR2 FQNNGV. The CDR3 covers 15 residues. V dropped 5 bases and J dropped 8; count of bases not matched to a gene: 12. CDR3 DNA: TGTGCCAGCAGCCTCGGGACAGAATGGGCCTATGAGCAGTTCTTC. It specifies CASSLGTEWAYEQFF.

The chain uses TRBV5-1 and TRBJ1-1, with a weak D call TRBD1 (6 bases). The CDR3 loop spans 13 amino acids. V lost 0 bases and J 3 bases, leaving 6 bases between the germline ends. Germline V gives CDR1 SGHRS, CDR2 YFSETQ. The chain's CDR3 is CASSLAGDTEAFF. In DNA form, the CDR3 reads TGCGCCAGCAGCTTGGCAGGGGACACTGAAGCTTTCTTT.

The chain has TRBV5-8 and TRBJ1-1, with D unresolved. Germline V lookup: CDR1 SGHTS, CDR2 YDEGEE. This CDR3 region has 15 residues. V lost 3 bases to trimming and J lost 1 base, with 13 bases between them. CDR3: CASSYLVGRNTEAFF. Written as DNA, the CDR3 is TGTGCCAGCAGCTACCTTGTGGGGAGGAACACTGAAGCTTTCTTT. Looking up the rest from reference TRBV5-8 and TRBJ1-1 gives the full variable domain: EAGVTQSPTHLIKTRGQQATLRCSPISGHTSVYWYQQALGLGLQFLLWYDEGEERNRGNFPPRFSGRQFPNYSSELNVNALELEDSALYLCASSYLVGRNTEAFFGQGTRLTVV.

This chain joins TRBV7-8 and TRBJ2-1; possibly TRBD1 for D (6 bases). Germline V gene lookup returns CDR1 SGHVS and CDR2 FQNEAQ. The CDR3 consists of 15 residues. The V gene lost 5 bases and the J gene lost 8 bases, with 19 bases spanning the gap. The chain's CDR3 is CASSPRGPNRDEQFF. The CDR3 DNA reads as TGTGCCAGCAGCCCCAGGGGCCCCAATCGGGATGAGCAGTTCTTC. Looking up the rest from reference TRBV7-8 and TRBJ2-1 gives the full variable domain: GAGVSQSPRYKVAKRGQDVALRCDPISGHVSLFWYQQALGQGPEFLTYFQNEAQLDKSGLPSDRFFAERPEGSVSTLKIQRTQQEDSAVYLCASSPRGPNRDEQFFGPGTRLTVL.